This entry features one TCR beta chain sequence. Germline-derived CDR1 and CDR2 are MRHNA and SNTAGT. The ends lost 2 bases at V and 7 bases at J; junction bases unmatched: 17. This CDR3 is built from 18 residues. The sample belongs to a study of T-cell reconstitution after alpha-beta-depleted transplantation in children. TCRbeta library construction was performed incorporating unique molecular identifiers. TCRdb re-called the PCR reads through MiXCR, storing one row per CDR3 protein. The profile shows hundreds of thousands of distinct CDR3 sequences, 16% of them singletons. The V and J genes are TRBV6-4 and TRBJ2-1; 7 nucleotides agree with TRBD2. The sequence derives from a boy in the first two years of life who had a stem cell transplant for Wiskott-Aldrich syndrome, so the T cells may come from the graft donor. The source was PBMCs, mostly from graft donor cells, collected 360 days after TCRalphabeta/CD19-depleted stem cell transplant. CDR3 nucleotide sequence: TGTGCCAGCAGTGACCCTAGGATAAGCGGGATTGGGGGGAATGAGCAGTTCTTC. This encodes CASSDPRISGIGGNEQFF.